The T cell receptor beta chain described here comes from a study of CD8+ T cells in alopecia areata. General study findings and limits: Resident alphabeta T cells of normal skin are also sequenced in scalp samples.

The sequencing template was cDNA reverse transcribed from extracted RNA. Sequencing used immunoSEQ multiplex PCR; TCRdb keeps in-frame clones, though not all of them. Altogether 140,000 to 150,000 clones are present, about three fifths being singletons, with the ten largest covering under 8%. This clone has just a few counts. The target antigen is unknown. The source of this sequence is a human donor with alopecia areata. The sequenced sample was CD4+ T cells sorted from blood, obtained at week 0.

The CDR3 nucleotides are TGTGCCAGCAGCTACACAGGGCGAGGCTACACCTTC. Protein sequence: CASSYTGRGYTF. The chain employs TRBV7-2 and TRBJ1-2; maybe TRBD1 (6 bases). This CDR3 has 12 amino acids. Trimming removed 4 bases from V and 8 bases from J, with 11 bases in between. Germline V lookup: CDR1 SGHTA, CDR2 FQGNSA.